This TCR beta chain was sequenced during a study of response to subunit inactivated influenza vaccine. Remarks on this clonotype: What it recognizes is unknown.

The study's findings and limits: Authors suggested few new T cells are recruited by each seasonal influenza vaccination.

TCRdb itself ran the RT-PCR reads through MiXCR, one entry per CDR3 protein. The sample shows 650,000 to 700,000 distinct CDR3 sequences, 15% to 19% of them seen only once. The J segment lost 0 bases and the V segment lost 2 bases, leaving 6 bases of the junction unmatched. CDR3 size: 18 residues. CDR1 is ENHRY, CDR2 SYGVKD, per germline. This sequence was found in a man aged 45 to 65 who received an inactivated influenza vaccine. The V gene is TRBV10-3, the J gene TRBJ2-5, with TRBD2 matching over 13 bases. Sequences were derived from PBMCs from blood, sampled 12 days after vaccination. This CDR3 reads CAISERTSGGAHQETQYF. As DNA, the CDR3 is TGTGCCATCAGTGAGAGGACTAGCGGGGGAGCCCACCAAGAGACCCAGTACTTC.